This T cell receptor beta chain was captured by sequencing in a study of OX40 agonist ivuxolimab in advanced cancers. Study overall: Patient treatment consisted of intravenous ivuxolimab administration every 2 weeks at 0.01 to 10 mg/kg. With a range of roughly 20 to 80, age averaged 60 years, and 65% to 85% were male. Three patients had partial responses: one hepatocellular carcinoma, two cutaneous melanoma.

Only in-frame clones appear in the TCRdb table, and some are missing; sequencing was by immunoSEQ multiplex PCR. The data show approximately 100,000 clones, approximately 80% seen once. Germline lookup yields CDR1 SGHDT and CDR2 YYEEEE. V lost 4 bases and J lost 4; bases outside the gene matches: 6. The CDR3 sequence is 15 residues long. The material sequenced was CD4+ or CD8+ T cells sorted from blood, taken in a trial of the OX40 agonist ivuxolimab. This receptor was taken from an adult with an advanced solid tumor such as melanoma, head and neck, liver or kidney cancer. The chain links TRBV5-6 to TRBJ2-1; 9 bases are a match to TRBD1. CDR3 in amino acids: CASSARDRAYNEQFF. The CDR3 bases are TGTGCCAGCAGCGCCCGGGACAGGGCTTACAATGAGCAGTTCTTC.